These 15 T cell receptor beta chains were all obtained from the same sample, sequenced in a study of blood T cells in healthy people across ages. A second PCR, run for roughly 7 to 11 cycles, used a sample-barcoded 5' primer plus a J-beta primer mix. One entry per CDR3 protein results from TCRdb running MiXCR on the 5' RACE reads. Of about 930,000 distinct CDR3 sequences listed, about 28% are singletons. In addition, the sample was reused for a study of T cells of mothers and their children.

Sequences were obtained from blood. Receptors were obtained from a woman between 40 and 55 years old in good health.

A note on this clonotype: At one boundary the junction diverges from the germline segment, which might be a read error. The rearrangement uses TRBV5-4 and TRBJ2-5, with 12 bases matching TRBD2. Germline assignment: CDR1 SGHNT and CDR2 YYREEE (reference sequence). The length of the CDR3 is 17 residues. The CDR3 sequence: CANSGQTSGGLGETQYF. The CDR3 coding sequence is TGTGCCAACAGCGGCCAAACTAGCGGGGGGTTAGGAGAGACCCAGTACTTC.

The chain employs TRBV25-1 and TRBJ1-6; D is possibly TRBD1 (5 bases). Trimming removed 4 bases from V and 7 bases from J, with 11 bases in between. The germline gives CDR1 MGHDK, CDR2 SYGVNS. This CDR3 comprises 14 residues. CDR3 sequence: CASSGDRANSPLHF. The CDR3 nucleotides are TGTGCCAGCAGTGGGGACCGCGCGAATTCACCCCTCCACTTT.

A few counts support this clonotype. A much larger clone differs by one base, so this may be a read error. This chain joins TRBV29-1 and TRBJ1-2, with D unclear. V was trimmed by 7 bases and J by 3 bases, leaving 12 bases between them. The CDR3 is made up of 12 amino acids. Germline lookup yields CDR1 SQVTM and CDR2 ANQGSEA. CDR3 in amino acids: CSGGEADYGYTF. The DNA for the CDR3 is TGCAGCGGTGGGGAGGCTGACTATGGCTACACCTTC.

This clonotype showed up many times. The chain employs TRBV28 and TRBJ2-7; D may match TRBD1 or TRBD2 (6 bases each). This CDR3 has 14 residues. V was shortened by 5 bases and J by 2 bases, with 13 bases between the two germline ends. Germline CDR1 is MDHEN and CDR2 is SYDVKM. CDR3 DNA sequence: TGTGCCAGCAGTAAACCCGGGGGCCCCTACGAGCAGTACTTC. Encoded protein: CASSKPGGPYEQYF.

Only a few counts were recorded for this clonotype. The rearrangement uses TRBV20-1 and TRBJ2-1, with no clear D. Germline-derived CDR1 and CDR2 are DFQATT and SNEGSKA (reference sequence). V gave up 4 bases and J gave up 7 bases, with 8 bases separating them. This CDR3 is 11 amino acids long. The CDR3: CSATDLNEQFF. CDR3 in DNA: TGCAGTGCTACCGACTTAAATGAGCAGTTCTTC.

This chain uses TRBV7-3 with TRBJ2-7, with 7 nucleotides matching TRBD2. CDR3 length equals 16 residues. The germline gives CDR1 SGHTA, CDR2 FQGTGA. V lost 5 bases, J lost 9 bases, and 19 bases stayed unmatched. CDR3 nucleotide sequence: TGTGCCAGCAGCCAATCTAGCGGTTCTTCCTACAATGGGCAGTACTTC. Protein sequence: CASSQSSGSSYNGQYF. Using reference TRBV7-3 and TRBJ2-7 for the parts outside the CDR3, the full variable domain is GAGVSQTPSNKVTEKGKYVELRCDPISGHTALYWYRQSLGQGPEFLIYFQGTGAADDSGLPNDRFFAVRPEGSVSTLKIQRTERGDSAVYLCASSQSSGSSYNGQYFGPGTRLTVT.

In its sample, this clonotype was seen a few times. This sequence joins TRBV4-2 and TRBJ2-5, with D perhaps matching TRBD2 (7 bases). V lost 3 bases to trimming and J lost 5 bases, with 16 bases between them. The CDR3 runs to 15 residues. CDR1 is LGHNA, CDR2 YNFKEQ, per germline. This CDR3 reads CASSHTGRGSETQYF. CDR3 coding DNA: TGTGCCAGCAGCCATACAGGGAGGGGGTCGGAGACCCAGTACTTC.

The chain is built from TRBV5-1 and TRBJ1-2, with unresolved D. Germline values: CDR1 SGHRS, CDR2 YFSETQ. The CDR3 length is 15 residues. V was trimmed by 0 bases and J by 4 bases, leaving 13 bases between them. This CDR3 is CASSLGGDMIYGYTF. The CDR3 DNA follows: TGCGCCAGCAGCTTGGGAGGAGACATGATCTATGGCTACACCTTC.

This clonotype appeared many times. The V and J genes are TRBV5-1 and TRBJ2-1, with a tentative D call TRBD2 (7 bases). This CDR3 region has 15 residues. Germline assignment: CDR1 SGHRS and CDR2 YFSETQ. V lost 4 bases and J lost 5, with 16 bases in between. The CDR3 reads CASSPGGGVDNEQFF. The CDR3 region has the DNA TGCGCCAGCAGCCCCGGCGGGGGCGTGGACAATGAGCAGTTCTTC.

This chain uses TRBV11-1 with TRBJ2-2, with TRBD1 matching 7 bases. CDR1 is SGHAT and CDR2 is FQDESV in the germline V gene (reference sequence). J gave up 0 bases and V 6 bases, and 7 bases lay outside the gene matches. The CDR3 is made up of 16 amino acids. CDR3 loop: CASRVPGQTNTGELFF. Written as DNA, the CDR3 is TGTGCCAGCAGGGTACCGGGACAGACGAACACCGGGGAGCTGTTTTTT.

In this sample, this clonotype turned up a few times. This sequence may be a read error, since a much larger clone differs from it by one base. The V and J genes are TRBV11-1 and TRBJ2-1; D is ambiguous. The V gene's germline CDR1 is SGHAT and CDR2 FQDESV (reference sequence). The CDR3 is 15 amino acids. With 1 base removed from V and 4 bases from J, the gap between germline ends came to 11 bases. CDR3 amino acids: CASSLVGKLYNEQFF. CDR3 coding DNA: TGTGCCAGCAGCTTAGTGGGGAAGCTATACAATGAGCAGTTCTTC.

This clonotype was detected only a few times. The chain carries TRBV13 and TRBJ2-7, with 8 bases lining up with TRBD1. The CDR3 has 15 amino acids. Germline V gives CDR1 PRHDT, CDR2 FYEKMQ (reference sequence). Losses at the gene ends were 6 bases for V and 4 bases for J; bases not matched to a gene: 11. The CDR3 DNA reads TGTGCCAGCAGGCTTGGGGGGACAGGAGATTACGAGCAGTACTTC. This encodes CASRLGGTGDYEQYF.

This chain links TRBV7-2 with TRBJ2-3; D may be TRBD2 (6 bases). Germline-derived CDR1 and CDR2 are SGHTA and FQGNSA. This CDR3 contains 15 residues. The ends were cut back, 5 bases at V and 2 bases at J, with 14 bases in the middle. The CDR3 coding sequence is TGTGCCAGCAGCGCCTCGGGACTTTTCACAGATACGCAGTATTTT. It is translated as CASSASGLFTDTQYF.

The V and J genes are TRBV27 and TRBJ2-1; 8 nucleotides match TRBD2. CDR3 length equals 16 residues. CDR1 MNHEY and CDR2 SMNVEV come from the germline V gene (reference sequence). Germline trimming cut 6 bases from V and 5 bases from J; bases unmatched to any gene: 12. The CDR3 sequence: CASSYRGGRGDNEQFF. CDR3 in DNA: TGTGCCAGCAGCTACCGGGGGGGGAGGGGGGACAATGAGCAGTTCTTC.

V is TRBV2 and J is TRBJ2-7; no firm D call. Per the germline V gene, CDR1 is SNHLY and CDR2 is FYNNEI. Trimming removed 6 bases at V and 7 bases at J, with 16 bases between. This CDR3 has 13 residues. The CDR3 loop reads CASSLPSSDEQYF. DNA of the CDR3: TGTGCCAGCAGCCTTCCTTCGTCGGATGAGCAGTACTTC.